The rows below give T cell receptor beta chains drawn from one sample of a study of T cell responses to AZD1222 COVID-19 vaccine. Sequencing was performed with immunoSEQ multiplex PCR; in TCRdb, only in-frame clones are kept and a portion is missing. Altogether more than 150,000 clones are present, around 92% being singletons, with the ten largest covering approximately 9.6%. The source material was peripheral blood, sampled on day 0 of AZD1222 vaccination. These receptor sequences come from an adult in good health. CDR3s include the opening cysteine and the closing phenylalanine or tryptophan. D genes are given only for firm matches. Size tells how often a clone was seen (once, few, many) or the class of an expanded clone, and some rows leave it out.

.	TRBV27	TRBJ1-1	.	CASSETGLPNTEAFF	TGTGCCAGCAGTGAAACAGGGTTACCGAACACTGAAGCTTTCTTT
.	TRBV10-3	TRBJ1-1	.	CAISDRSNTEAFF	TGTGCCATCAGTGACAGATCGAACACTGAAGCTTTCTTT
.	TRBV24-1	TRBJ1-5	.	CATSDPGGQPQHF	TGTGCCACCAGTGACCCCGGGGGGCAGCCCCAGCATTTT
.	TRBV28	TRBJ1-1	.	CASTTSLNTEAFF	TGTGCCAGCACGACCAGTTTGAACACTGAAGCTTTCTTT
once	TRBV7-9	TRBJ1-6	TRBD1	CASSRTGVDSPLHF	TGTGCCAGCAGCCGGACAGGGGTCGATTCACCCCTCCACTTT
.	TRBV28	TRBJ1-1	.	CASSPHRQRNTEAFF	TGTGCCAGCAGTCCACACCGACAGAGGAACACTGAAGCTTTCTTT
.	TRBV6-5	TRBJ1-2	TRBD1	CASRSPGGANYGYTF	TGTGCCAGCAGAAGCCCAGGGGGCGCCAACTATGGCTACACCTTC
.	TRBV5-5	TRBJ1-1	TRBD1	CASSARDRVSEAFF	TGTGCCAGCAGCGCTAGGGACAGGGTGTCTGAAGCTTTCTTT
.	TRBV7-8	TRBJ1-1	.	CASSLVPGIGNTEAFF	TGTGCCAGCAGCTTAGTACCAGGGATCGGGAACACTGAAGCTTTCTTT
.	TRBV6-2/TRBV6-3	TRBJ1-2	.	CASRPYILPPYGYTF	TGTGCCAGCAGACCTTACATACTACCCCCCTATGGCTACACCTTC
.	TRBV27	TRBJ1-1	TRBD1	CASSARQGKGTEAFF	TGTGCCAGCAGTGCCCGACAGGGTAAGGGCACTGAAGCTTTCTTT
.	TRBV24-1	TRBJ2-1	.	CATSDLKFGGEQFF	TGTGCCACCAGTGATTTGAAATTTGGGGGGGAGCAGTTCTTC
.	TRBV28	TRBJ1-6	.	CASTLGQSLPPDYNSPLHF	TGTGCCAGCACCTTGGGGCAGTCTCTTCCCCCTGACTATAATTCACCCCTCCACTTT
.	TRBV24-1	TRBJ2-3	TRBD2	CATSATSGRGTDTQYF	TGTGCCACCAGTGCGACTAGCGGGAGGGGCACAGATACGCAGTATTTT
.	TRBV6-5	TRBJ1-4	TRBD1	CASSSGQGRANEKLFF	TGTGCCAGCAGTTCCGGACAGGGACGCGCTAATGAAAAACTGTTTTTT
.	TRBV27	TRBJ1-5	.	CASSLWEDQPQHF	TGTGCCAGCAGTTTATGGGAGGATCAGCCCCAGCATTTT
.	TRBV9	TRBJ2-3	TRBD1	CASGQGSDTQYF	TGTGCCAGCGGACAGGGATCAGATACGCAGTATTTT
.	TRBV2	TRBJ1-2	.	CASSEASQPNYGYTF	TGTGCCAGCAGTGAAGCGTCACAGCCTAACTATGGCTACACCTTC
.	TRBV7-9	TRBJ2-3	TRBD2	CASSLYSGTDTQYF	TGTGCCAGCAGCTTATATAGCGGGACAGATACGCAGTATTTT
.	TRBV28	TRBJ1-1	.	CASSSPARTEAFF	TGTGCCAGCAGTTCCCCGGCTAGGACTGAAGCTTTCTTT
.	TRBV28	TRBJ1-4	.	CASSTAGVGNEKLFF	TGTGCCAGCTCAACGGCGGGCGTCGGTAATGAAAAACTGTTTTTT
.	TRBV19	TRBJ2-7	.	CASSKRTTYEQYF	TGTGCCAGTAGTAAGCGGACCACCTACGAGCAGTACTTC
.	TRBV28	TRBJ1-2	.	CASSPTKGRGGYTF	TGTGCCAGCAGCCCGACCAAGGGGCGGGGTGGCTACACCTTC
.	TRBV19	TRBJ2-6	.	CASRETWVAGANVLTF	TGTGCCAGTAGGGAAACCTGGGTGGCTGGGGCCAACGTCCTGACTTTC
once	TRBV19	TRBJ2-3	TRBD2	CASSIGGRRADTQYF	TGTGCCAGTAGTATAGGCGGGAGGCGGGCAGATACGCAGTATTTT
.	TRBV7-6	TRBJ1-4	.	CASRAGTGDEKLFF	TGTGCCAGCAGGGCCGGGACTGGGGATGAAAAACTGTTTTTT
.	TRBV21-1	TRBJ1-3	.	CASSAKRGNSGNTIYF	TGTGCCAGCAGCGCTAAAAGGGGCAACTCTGGAAACACCATATATTTT
.	TRBV10-3	TRBJ2-1	.	CAISKNDEQFF	TGTGCCATCAGCAAAAATGATGAGCAGTTCTTC
once	TRBV24-1	TRBJ2-1	.	CATSDFSRGDNEQFF	TGTGCCACCAGTGATTTTTCGCGGGGAGACAATGAGCAGTTCTTC
.	TRBV18	TRBJ2-7	.	CASSPSRTSEQYF	TGTGCCAGCTCACCCTCCCGCACTAGCGAGCAGTACTTC
.	TRBV5-4	TRBJ1-2	TRBD1	CASRRTGTNYGYTF	TGTGCCAGCAGGAGGACAGGAACTAACTATGGCTACACCTTC
.	TRBV23-1	TRBJ1-6	.	CASNRRVYNSPLHF	TGCGCCAGCAACCGACGGGTTTATAATTCACCCCTCCACTTT